The 6 T cell receptor beta chains presented below share a single source sample, sequenced in a study of shared clonotypes between healthy human individuals. Assay: immunoSEQ multiplex PCR; the TCRdb copy retains only in-frame clones and omits some. The table includes over 950,000 clones, about 80% detected once. The sample consisted of memory CD4+ T cells from PBMCs. Subset noted: CD45RA-negative fraction. The receptors shown here come from a man in his late teens or twenties in good health. Some clones in this sample may be carry-over from other donors' samples.

This clone was detected only once. The rearrangement joins TRBV9 to TRBJ2-1; the D is unclear. V was clipped by 0 bases and J by 9 bases, with 13 bases between them. Germline CDR1 reads SGDLS; CDR2 reads YYNGEE. The CDR3 extends over 14 amino acids. The CDR3 region has the DNA TGTGCCAGCAGCGTAGAGCCCCAAGCCCTTGAGCAGTTCTTC. This gives the protein CASSVEPQALEQFF.

The chain carries TRBV5-8 and TRBJ1-2; D is uncertain. Trimming removed 3 bases at V and 8 bases at J, with 14 bases between. The CDR3 is 13 residues long. Germline CDR1 is SGHTS and CDR2 is YDEGEE. CDR3: CASSSTRLLGYTF. The CDR3 DNA follows: TGTGCCAGCAGCTCCACACGACTCCTAGGCTACACCTTC.

This chain uses TRBV18 with TRBJ1-1; D unclear. V dropped 4 bases and J dropped 4 bases, with 19 bases sitting between them. CDR3 size: 16 residues. Germline assignment: CDR1 KGHSH and CDR2 LQKENI. In nucleotides, the CDR3 is TGTGCCAGCTCACTACAGCCCCCGCCCGTTCCCACTGAAGCTTTCTTT. Its translation: CASSLQPPPVPTEAFF.

The V and J genes are TRBV7-9 and TRBJ2-3; TRBD1 agrees at 8 bases. This CDR3 is built from 15 residues. Trimming removed 5 bases from V and 5 bases from J; junction bases left unmatched: 9. Per germline, CDR1 SEHNR and CDR2 FQNEAQ (reference sequence). The CDR3, as DNA: TGTGCCAGCAGCGCCACAGGGGGGCAAGGAGATACGCAGTATTTT. It specifies CASSATGGQGDTQYF.

The chain is built from TRBV9 and TRBJ2-1, with TRBD2 matching 9 bases. V shed 3 bases and J 8 bases; nucleotides not matched to a gene: 9. CDR1 and CDR2 (germline): SGDLS, YYNGEE. This CDR3 has 15 residues. CDR3 DNA: TGTGCCAGCAGCGCCCGAGATAGCGGGAGCTATGAGCAGTTCTTC. It yields the protein CASSARDSGSYEQFF.

The rearrangement links TRBV5-4 to TRBJ2-7; D might be TRBD1 or TRBD2, each matching 6 bases. CDR1 is SGHNT, CDR2 YYREEE, per germline (reference sequence). The CDR3 runs 14 residues. V lost 5 bases, J lost 0 bases, and 12 bases lay in between. The CDR3: CASRDSGFSYEQYF. CDR3 in DNA: TGTGCCAGCAGGGACAGCGGGTTCTCCTACGAGCAGTACTTC.